This is a list of T cell receptor beta chains from one sample in a study of blood T cells in healthy people across ages. TCRdb reprocessed the 5' RACE reads via MiXCR and lists one record per CDR3 protein. This sample has about 1.1 million distinct CDR3 sequences; 35% to 40% occur once, and the top ten carry about 12%. Sequencing was carried out using blood. The receptors originated from a man between 18 and 35 years old in good health. CDR3s include the opening cysteine and the closing phenylalanine or tryptophan. D genes are given only for firm matches. Clone size is shown for a subset of rows, as once, few, many or a class of expanded clone.

d_call	clone_size	j_call	v_call	cdr3_aa	cdr3_nt
NA	NA	TRBJ1-5	TRBV5-6	CASSRTKEDQPQHF	TGTGCCAGCAGCAGGACAAAGGAAGATCAGCCCCAGCATTTT
NA	NA	TRBJ2-7	TRBV5-4	CASSFDSYEQYF	TGTGCCAGCAGCTTCGACAGCTACGAGCAGTACTTC
NA	few	TRBJ1-6	TRBV7-2	CASILRADYNSPLHF	TGTGCCAGCATCCTCCGAGCGGACTACAATTCACCCCTCCACTTT
NA	NA	TRBJ1-1	TRBV5-1	CASSETGPRNTEAFF	TGCGCCAGCAGCGAAACGGGACCCAGGAACACTGAAGCTTTCTTT
NA	few	TRBJ1-2	TRBV20-1	CSAKLQGGSYGYTF	TGCAGTGCCAAACTGCAGGGCGGCAGCTATGGCTACACCTTC
TRBD1	NA	TRBJ1-6	TRBV7-2	CASSLTPTGPYRSPLHF	TGTGCCAGCAGCTTAACACCGACAGGGCCATATAGGTCACCCCTCCACTTT
TRBD1	few	TRBJ1-4	TRBV5-1	CASSPDRESNEKLFF	TGCGCCAGCAGCCCGGACAGGGAAAGTAATGAAAAACTGTTTTTT
NA	few	TRBJ2-7	TRBV6-2/TRBV6-3	CASSYGGRINEQYF	TGTGCCAGCAGTTACGGGGGACGTATCAACGAGCAGTACTTC
TRBD1	few	TRBJ1-1	TRBV20-1	CSARESLGQGRTEAFF	TGCAGTGCTAGAGAATCTTTGGGACAGGGACGAACTGAAGCTTTCTTT
NA	NA	TRBJ1-2	TRBV6-1	CASSEWEAGSYGYTF	TGTGCCAGCAGTGAATGGGAAGCGGGGTCTTATGGCTACACCTTC
TRBD2	NA	TRBJ2-3	TRBV18	CASSPTYARLAGKDTQYF	TGTGCCAGCTCACCAACGTACGCGAGACTAGCGGGGAAGGATACGCAGTATTTT
NA	NA	TRBJ2-1	TRBV24-1	CATSGPPMYNEQFF	TGTGCCACCAGTGGGCCACCAATGTACAATGAGCAGTTCTTC
NA	few	TRBJ1-1	TRBV7-9	CASSPLGSTTEAFF	TGTGCCAGCAGCCCCTTAGGGTCTACCACTGAAGCTTTCTTT
NA	NA	TRBJ1-6	TRBV4-3	CASSQDLAKPLNSPLHF	TGCGCCAGCAGCCAAGATCTCGCCAAACCCTTAAATTCACCCCTCCACTTT
TRBD1	few	TRBJ1-2	TRBV2	CASSAGQGLGYGYTF	TGTGCCAGCAGTGCTGGACAGGGATTAGGCTATGGCTACACCTTC
NA	NA	TRBJ1-2	TRBV2	CASSGQNLYGYTF	TGTGCCAGCAGTGGACAGAACCTCTATGGCTACACCTTC
NA	many	TRBJ2-1	TRBV4-3	CASSQHGTGDNNEQFF	TGCGCCAGCAGCCAACATGGGACGGGAGATAACAATGAGCAGTTCTTC
TRBD2	NA	TRBJ2-1	TRBV6-5	CASSYSGEGVEQFF	TGTGCCAGCAGTTACTCGGGGGAGGGTGTTGAGCAGTTCTTC
NA	few	TRBJ1-5	TRBV7-2	CASSLDHGGQPQHF	TGTGCCAGCAGCTTAGACCACGGGGGTCAGCCCCAGCATTTT
TRBD1	NA	TRBJ1-2	TRBV6-6	CASSYSPGGDGYTF	TGTGCCAGCAGTTACTCCCCAGGGGGCGATGGCTACACCTTC
NA	NA	TRBJ1-2	TRBV5-5	CASSSFLWGGYTF	TGTGCCAGCAGCTCTTTTTTATGGGGTGGCTACACCTTC
TRBD2	NA	TRBJ2-1	TRBV12-3/TRBV12-4	CASSPGLAGGSETQFF	TGTGCCAGCAGTCCGGGACTAGCGGGGGGATCAGAGACCCAGTTCTTC
NA	NA	TRBJ2-3	TRBV25-1	CASSATRGGALTDTQYF	TGTGCCAGCAGTGCCACCAGGGGGGGGGCGCTCACAGATACGCAGTATTTT
NA	NA	TRBJ2-7	TRBV20-1	CSRGGTGWSNEQYF	TGCAGTCGGGGAGGGACAGGATGGTCCAATGAGCAGTACTTC
NA	NA	TRBJ1-5	TRBV7-6	CASSLGGNTQPQHF	TGTGCCAGCAGCTTAGGGGGGAATACTCAGCCCCAGCATTTT